This T cell receptor (beta chain) is drawn from a study of shared clonotypes between healthy human individuals. Study information: Three plates each covered CD4 naive and memory; CD8 naive two, CD8 memory one.

Sequencing was performed with immunoSEQ multiplex PCR; in TCRdb, only in-frame clones are kept and a portion is missing. The profile shows approximately 1,500,000 clones, 98% of them singletons. Study-wide findings and caveats: Researchers found naive subsets generally carried larger estimated richness than memory subsets.

Trimming took 1 base from V and 4 from J, leaving 13 bases between them. Germline values: CDR1 MNHNS, CDR2 SASEGT. This CDR3 has 15 residues. On this clone: Its antigen is not known.

Material: naive CD4+ T cells sorted from blood. Subset specified: CD45RA+ positively selected. The genes are TRBV6-1 and TRBJ1-1; D might be TRBD1 (6 bases). The source is a man under 40 in good health. The CDR3 nucleotides are TGTGCCAGCAGTGAAGGAGGGGGGATGGGCACTGAAGCTTTCTTT. This translates into CASSEGGGMGTEAFF.